These 20 T cell receptor beta chains were all obtained from the same sample, sequenced in a study of CD8+ T cells in alopecia areata. Extraction of RNA preceded its reverse transcription into cDNA, which served as the sequencing template. Profiled with immunoSEQ multiplex PCR; TCRdb holds only in-frame clones, not every one. Here the sample spans 64,000 or so clones, about half being singletons. Treatment described: oral pan-JAK inhibitor, 5-10 mg twice daily. This specimen was CD8+ T cells sorted from blood, taken around week 37, from a patient treated with tofacitinib. The receptors were sampled from a human donor with alopecia areata.

The CDR3 coding sequence is TGTGCCAGCAGAGGGGGGACTAGCGGCATCGAGCAGTACTTC. Its translation: CASRGGTSGIEQYF. The chain carries TRBV27 and TRBJ2-7; 11 bases match TRBD2. This CDR3 contains 14 residues. J lost 6 bases, V lost 6 bases, and 7 bases had no gene match. Germline V gene sequence: CDR1 MNHEY, CDR2 SMNVEV (reference sequence).

This rearrangement joins TRBV4-1 to TRBJ1-5; D is perhaps TRBD1 (5 bases). Germline-derived CDR1 and CDR2 are MGHRA and YSYEKL. This CDR3 contains 15 residues. V lost 2 bases, J lost 5 bases, and 13 bases lay in between. The CDR3: CASSQRGEMDQPQHF. The CDR3 coding sequence is TGCGCCAGCAGCCAAAGGGGCGAGATGGATCAGCCCCAGCATTTT.

V is TRBV27 and J is TRBJ1-5; TRBD1 aligns across 9 bases. The CDR3 spans 14 residues. CDR1 and CDR2 from the germline V gene are MNHEY and SMNVEV (reference sequence). Trimming cost V 7 bases and J 5 bases; bases outside gene matches: 6. CDR3: CASKPGQGYQPQHF. CDR3 DNA sequence: TGTGCCAGCAAACCGGGACAGGGCTATCAGCCCCAGCATTTT.

The chain combines TRBV27 with TRBJ2-1; a possible D gene is TRBD1 (6 bases). This CDR3 region has 16 residues. V was shortened by 6 bases and J by 0 bases, with 15 bases between the two germline ends. CDR1 is MNHEY, CDR2 SMNVEV, per germline (reference sequence). The CDR3 reads CASSPREGDSYNEQFF. The DNA of the CDR3 is TGTGCCAGCAGCCCACGCGAGGGGGACTCCTACAATGAGCAGTTCTTC.

The CDR3 DNA reads TGTGCCAGCAGTGAGTCGTATCGGCGGGGATTCACAGATACGCAGTATTTT. Its translation: CASSESYRRGFTDTQYF. The chain couples TRBV6-1 to TRBJ2-3; a possible D gene is TRBD2 (6 bases). This CDR3 comprises 17 residues. The V end was cut by 3 bases, the J end by 2 bases, with 18 bases between. Germline V gives CDR1 MNHNS, CDR2 SASEGT.

The chain uses TRBV4-1 and TRBJ2-7; TRBD2 matches 7 bases. Trimming took 3 bases from V and 0 from J; bases not matched to a gene: 2. Germline CDR1 is MGHRA and CDR2 is YSYEKL. This CDR3 spans 14 amino acids. Written as DNA, the CDR3 is TGCGCCAGCAGCCAGCCGGGAGGCTCCTACGAGCAGTACTTC. It is translated as CASSQPGGSYEQYF.

This clone was observed a handful of times. V gene TRBV5-1 combines with J gene TRBJ2-7; a possible D gene is TRBD1 (6 bases). The V gene's germline CDR1 is SGHRS and CDR2 YFSETQ. Trimming removed 4 bases from V and 7 bases from J, with 9 bases in between. The CDR3 runs to 11 residues. The CDR3 loop reads CASSKDREQYF. Here the CDR3 DNA reads TGCGCCAGCAGCAAGGACAGAGAGCAGTACTTC.

This rearrangement joins TRBV30 to TRBJ2-3, with D possibly TRBD2 on 6 matching bases. CDR1 GTSNPN and CDR2 SVGIG come from the germline V gene (reference sequence). The CDR3 loop spans 14 amino acids. Trimming shortened V by 3 bases and J by 0 bases, and 10 bases separated the two germline ends. CDR3 protein: CAWSVTSSTDTQYF. DNA for the CDR3: TGTGCCTGGAGCGTGACTAGTAGCACAGATACGCAGTATTTT.

The rearrangement joins TRBV13 to TRBJ2-5, with 7 positions matching TRBD2. The CDR3 runs 14 residues. V trimming: 1 base; J trimming: 5 bases; junction bases outside the gene matches: 4. The germline gives CDR1 PRHDT, CDR2 FYEKMQ (reference sequence). CDR3 DNA sequence: TGTGCCAGCAGCTTAGCCGCAGCGGGGGAGACCCAGTACTTC. Translated: CASSLAAAGETQYF.

The V gene is TRBV30, the J gene TRBJ1-2; 12 nucleotides align to TRBD1. The CDR3 loop spans 14 amino acids. CDR1 is GTSNPN, CDR2 SVGIG, per germline (reference sequence). The ends lost 3 bases at V and 4 bases at J; junction bases unmatched: 3. The DNA of the CDR3 is TGTGCCTGGAGAGGGACAGGGGGCGGCTATGGCTACACCTTC. Translated: CAWRGTGGGYGYTF.

As to this clone: Compared with germline, one end of the junction differs, possibly owing to a read error. This same CDR3 is encoded by further DNA sequences in the sample. The J gene is TRBJ2-5, the V gene TRBV6-5, with D unclear. The CDR3 consists of 14 residues. CDR1 is MNHEY, CDR2 SVGAGI, per germline. The CDR3 sequence: CASSYSVRQETQYF. The CDR3 DNA follows: TGTGCCAGCAGCTACTCGGTCCGGCAGGAGACCCAGTACTTC.

This rearrangement joins TRBV4-1 to TRBJ2-5, with 7 bases identical to TRBD2. The CDR3 has 14 residues. Germline lookup yields CDR1 MGHRA and CDR2 YSYEKL. Trimming at V came to 0 bases and at J to 5 bases, leaving 3 bases not matched to a gene. The DNA for the CDR3 is TGCGCCAGCAGCCAAGAGTGGCGGGGGGAGACCCAGTACTTC. It is translated as CASSQEWRGETQYF.

The J gene is TRBJ2-1, the V gene TRBV4-1; a weak D match, TRBD1 (6 bases). This CDR3 spans 14 amino acids. V was clipped by 3 bases and J by 1 base, with 7 bases between them. Germline CDR1 reads MGHRA; CDR2 reads YSYEKL. In nucleotides, the CDR3 is TGCGCCAGCAGCCAGAGGGGGTCCTACAATGAGCAGTTCTTC. This encodes CASSQRGSYNEQFF.

This clone was counted a few times. This chain joins TRBV30 and TRBJ1-1; D unclear. CDR1 is GTSNPN, CDR2 SVGIG, per germline (reference sequence). This CDR3 is built from 13 residues. The V and J ends lost 3 bases and 6 bases respectively, with 14 bases between them. In DNA form, the CDR3 reads TGTGCCTGGAGGATGTACGAACGAGCTGAAGCTTTCTTT. Translation: CAWRMYERAEAFF.

This chain links TRBV9 with TRBJ2-1, with a possible D match to TRBD2 (6 bases). This CDR3 has 16 amino acids. CDR1 and CDR2 from the germline V gene are SGDLS and YYNGEE. V lost 0 bases, J lost 4 bases, and 14 bases lay in between. The CDR3 region has the DNA TGTGCCAGCAGCGTAGGGGATCGGGAGATTTACAATGAGCAGTTCTTC. This sequence encodes CASSVGDREIYNEQFF.

The V gene is TRBV4-1, the J gene TRBJ1-1; a weak D match, TRBD1 (5 bases). CDR1 is MGHRA and CDR2 is YSYEKL in the germline V gene. This CDR3 contains 14 residues. Trimming took 5 bases from V and 4 from J, leaving 14 bases between them. The CDR3, as DNA: TGCGCCAGCAGCTTCTTGACCGGGGGCACTGAAGCTTTCTTT. It is translated as CASSFLTGGTEAFF.

J is TRBJ1-1 and V is TRBV7-9; D gene ambiguous. The V gene lost 5 bases and the J gene lost 5 bases, with 6 bases spanning the gap. The CDR3 is 11 residues long. Germline V gene lookup returns CDR1 SEHNR and CDR2 FQNEAQ (reference sequence). The CDR3 DNA sequence: TGTGCCAGCAGCCTCAGGACTGAAGCTTTCTTT. Encoded protein: CASSLRTEAFF.

This sequence joins TRBV5-4 and TRBJ1-1, with TRBD1 matching 9 bases. The CDR3 consists of 15 residues. CDR1 and CDR2 (germline): SGHNT, YYREEE (reference sequence). Trimming at V came to 1 base and at J to 2 bases, leaving 3 bases not matched to a gene. The CDR3, as DNA: TGTGCCAGCAGCTTGATACAGGGGGCCAACACTGAAGCTTTCTTT. Translating gives CASSLIQGANTEAFF.

There are a few counts of this clone. The chain is built from TRBV9 and TRBJ1-2; the D gene is possibly TRBD1 (5 bases). Germline-derived CDR1 and CDR2 are SGDLS and YYNGEE. The CDR3 extends over 14 amino acids. V shed 1 base and J shed 8 bases, with 15 bases lying between them. This CDR3 is CASSVSEKGLGYTF. Written as DNA, the CDR3 is TGTGCCAGCAGCGTATCGGAGAAGGGACTCGGCTACACCTTC.

The V and J genes are TRBV20-1 and TRBJ2-3; D is unclear. The V gene's germline CDR1 is DFQATT and CDR2 SNEGSKA (reference sequence). V was clipped by 7 bases and J by 6 bases, with 8 bases between them. The CDR3 is 10 residues long. CDR3 bases: TGCAGTGTTCGCAGGGATACGCAGTATTTT. Protein: CSVRRDTQYF.